This T cell receptor beta chain was captured in a study of cytomegalovirus exposure and HLA in healthy donors. Study in general: The approximately 120 validation repertoires were reported in a later analysis to have been generated on the same platform as the approximately 700 first-cohort repertoires. Study outcomes and limitations: Most TCR sequences were seen very rarely across donors, but some public TCRs occurred in many. Accounts indicate the classifier identified cytomegalovirus status with strong specificity and sensitivity.

A note on this clone: Its antigen is still unknown.

The CDR3 sequence is 13 residues long. V was shortened by 6 bases and J by 0 bases, with 9 bases between the two germline ends. Germline-derived CDR1 and CDR2 are MNHNS and SASEGT. The method was immunoSEQ multiplex PCR; TCRdb's version includes in-frame clones alone and lacks a portion of them. The sample contains 220,000 or so clones, approximately 87% of which appear only once. Sequencing was performed on PBMCs. The receptor's source is a woman younger than 35 in good health and CMV-seronegative. The V and J genes are TRBV6-1 and TRBJ2-7; D might be TRBD1 (6 bases). The CDR3 coding sequence is TGTGCCAGCAGACGGGACAACTCCTACGAGCAGTACTTC. Its translation: CASRRDNSYEQYF.